The TCR beta chain described here comes from a study of graft-versus-host responses after intestinal transplantation. Study conclusions and caveats: Individuals carrying graft-donor T cell macrochimerism showed high graft-versus-host to host-versus-graft clonal ratios in allografts. There were GvH clones found in recipient marrow, and some of them appeared first in ileum or blood. Early after transplant, HvG clones declined as circulating GvH clones peaked.

TCRdb keeps only in-frame clones here, not all; method: immunoSEQ multiplex PCR. The sample yields 90,000 to 150,000 clones, 85% to 95% seen once. About this clone itself: Its antigen is unidentified.

V lost 1 base and J lost 7, with 10 bases in between. In germline, CDR1 is SNHLY, CDR2 FYNNEI. The CDR3 runs to 13 residues. The chain has TRBV2 and TRBJ1-1; no clear D. This receptor was taken from a human donor who received an intestinal transplant. The sequenced sample was unstimulated CD8+ T cells sorted from spleen or lymph node cells, obtained before intestinal transplant. The CDR3: CASSEEGGSEAFF. The CDR3 coding sequence is TGTGCCAGCAGTGAAGAGGGAGGCAGTGAAGCTTTCTTT.